The 30 T cell receptor beta chains in this list originate from one sample, sequenced in a study of tumor and adjacent non-tumor tissue in lung cancer. This sample's RNA came from whole unsorted tissue. A modified ARM-PCR protocol with three rounds of nested PCR amplified TCRbeta. In TCRdb, the multiplex PCR reads were re-called with MiXCR into one record per CDR3 protein. The sample lists about 79,000 distinct CDR3 sequences; roughly 72% were seen once. Sequencing was performed on lung tumor tissue. These receptors came from a woman aged 35 to 49 with non-small cell lung cancer.

With regard to this clonotype: Relative to the germline gene, one junction end is altered; a read error may explain this. CDR3 sequence reads: CASSQDPYQPHHF. The CDR3 DNA reads as TGTGCCAGCAGCCAGGATCCGTACCAGCCCCATCATTTT. The chain uses TRBV4-2 and TRBJ1-5; D not resolved. The length of the CDR3 is 13 residues. Per germline, CDR1 LGHNA and CDR2 YNFKEQ.

This chain connects TRBV7-9 to TRBJ1-1, with D unclear. V gave up 2 bases and J gave up 6 bases, with 10 bases separating them. The V gene's germline CDR1 is SEHNR and CDR2 FQNEAQ (reference sequence). CDR3 length: 13 amino acids. This CDR3 is CASSLIGAPEAFF. The CDR3 coding sequence is TGTGCCAGCAGCTTAATAGGTGCTCCTGAAGCTTTCTTT.

In its sample, this clonotype was seen once. CDR3 bases: TGCAGTGCTAGGTGGAGCGGGCGCACAGATAAACAGTATTTT. Translation: CSARWSGRTDKQYF. The chain joins TRBV20-1 to TRBJ2-3; TRBD2 is a possible D gene (6 bases). The germline gives CDR1 DFQATT, CDR2 SNEGSKA (reference sequence). V lost 3 bases and J lost 12, with 22 bases in between. This CDR3 is built from 14 residues.

As to this clonotype: A much larger clone lies a single base off, so this may be a read error. In this CDR3 the conserved last residue, phenylalanine or tryptophan, is missing, so a read error is likely. J is TRBJ2-5 and V is TRBV23-1; TRBD2 agrees at 8 bases. TRBV23-1 is flagged as an ORF with uncertain function. With V trimmed by 4 bases and J by 4 bases, 8 bases remained unmatched. CDR3 length: 15 amino acids. The CDR3: CASSPPPGGPETQYL. CDR3 in DNA: TGCGCCAGCAGTCCCCCTCCGGGGGGGCCAGAGACCCAGTACCTC.

Remarks on this clonotype: The junction shows a germline mismatch at one end, possibly a read error. The V and J genes are TRBV6-6 and TRBJ1-2, with 7 bases identical to TRBD1. Looked up from germline, CDR1 is MNHNY and CDR2 is SVGAGI (reference sequence). The length of the CDR3 is 14 residues. CDR3 loop: CASSPKTGNCGYTF. The CDR3 nucleotides read TGTGCCAGCAGTCCCAAGACAGGGAACTGTGGCTACACCTTC.

The chain carries TRBV29-1 and TRBJ1-5; D perhaps matches TRBD1 (6 bases). Germline values: CDR1 SQVTM, CDR2 ANQGSEA. V lost 3 bases and J 2 bases, leaving 8 bases between the germline ends. This CDR3 is 13 amino acids long. The CDR3 DNA reads TGCAGCGTTGACTCAGGGGGCAATCAGCCCCAGCATTTT. Its translation: CSVDSGGNQPQHF.

As concerns this clonotype: At one end, the junction sequence differs from germline, possibly due to a read error. J is TRBJ2-3 and V is TRBV4-2; D is possibly TRBD2 (5 bases). The CDR3 sequence is 16 residues long. Germline assignment: CDR1 LGHNA and CDR2 YNFKEQ. In DNA, the CDR3 is TGTGCCAGTAGCACCGGGCCCAGTGCTAGCACAAATACGCAGTATTTT. Translated: CASSTGPSASTNTQYF.

Details on this clonotype: No conserved phenylalanine or tryptophan is present at the end of the CDR3, so a read error is the likely explanation. The chain is built from TRBV11-2 and TRBJ1-6; D possibly corresponds to TRBD1 (6 bases). Germline V gives CDR1 SGHAT, CDR2 FQNNGV. The CDR3 spans 17 residues. V lost 4 bases, J lost 11 bases, and 24 bases lay in between. DNA for the CDR3: TGTGCCAGCAGCTCAACATTAGGGACAAACAGGAGTACACCCCTCCACATT. Its protein is CASSSTLGTNRSTPLHI.

As for this clonotype: Given a much more abundant clone one base away, this may be a read error. This chain connects TRBV7-2 to TRBJ2-3; D is perhaps TRBD1 (5 bases). The CDR3 sequence is 11 residues long. The germline CDR1 and CDR2 sequences are SGHTA and FQGNSA. The CDR3 sequence is CASLKGNTEYF. CDR3 in DNA: TGTGCCAGCTTGAAGGGGAATACGGAGTATTTT.

In regard to this clonotype: The junction and the germline gene differ at one end; a read error may be behind it. The chain couples TRBV29-1 to TRBJ1-2; D is possibly TRBD1 (5 bases). Per germline, CDR1 SQVTM and CDR2 ANQGSEA. The CDR3 runs 13 residues. The CDR3 DNA sequence: TGCAGCGTCGAAAAAGGGGCTAACTATGGCTACGCCTTC. This encodes CSVEKGANYGYAF. The entire variable domain, with the rest obtained from reference TRBV29-1 and TRBJ1-2, is as follows: SAVISQKPSRDICQRGTSLTIQCQVDSQVTMMFWYRQQPGQSLTLIATANQGSEATYESGFVIDKFPISRPNLTFSTLTVSNMSPEDSSIYLCSVEKGANYGYAFGSGTRLTVV.

The chain uses TRBV12-3 or TRBV12-4 and TRBJ2-2; possible D gene TRBD1, 5 bases. The CDR3 is made up of 13 amino acids. Trimming removed 10 bases from V and 4 bases from J, with 13 bases in between. CDR3 sequence reads: CANTRQSTGELFF. The CDR3 DNA reads TGTGCCAACACCAGACAGTCCACCGGGGAGCTGTTTTTT.

This clonotype was seen a handful of times. The V call is TRBV29-1, the J call TRBJ2-2, with a tentative D call TRBD1 (6 bases). This CDR3 comprises 14 residues. Germline V CDR1 and CDR2: SQVTM, ANQGSEA. The V end was cut by 5 bases, the J end by 0 bases, with 10 bases between. The CDR3 reads CSVIEGANTGELFF. The CDR3 DNA follows: TGCAGCGTTATTGAGGGGGCGAACACCGGGGAGCTGTTTTTT.

The chain is built from TRBV19 and TRBJ2-5; D unclear. The germline V and J ends were trimmed by 6 bases and 3 bases, with 17 bases remaining between them. This CDR3 spans 15 amino acids. Germline V gene data show CDR1 as LNHDA and CDR2 as SQIVND (reference sequence). CDR3 sequence: CASSNSWTWEETQYF. CDR3 coding DNA: TGTGCCAGTAGCAATTCCTGGACCTGGGAAGAGACCCAGTACTTC.

With regard to this clonotype: A read error may account for a junction end that differs from germline. The CDR3 coding sequence is TGTGCCAGAAGCTTGGGAGAGGCCCAGTACTTC. Its protein is CARSLGEAQYF. This sequence joins TRBV5-6 and TRBJ2-5; maybe TRBD2 (5 bases). CDR1 is SGHDT, CDR2 YYEEEE, per germline. The CDR3 is 11 residues long.

Here the CDR3 reads CSVGTGTSGLRPQYF. The DNA of the CDR3 is TGCAGCGTTGGAACCGGGACTAGCGGGCTTCGACCGCAGTATTTT. The V and J genes are TRBV29-1 and TRBJ2-3, with 12 bases lining up with TRBD2. The CDR3 is 15 amino acids. CDR1 and CDR2 from the germline V gene are SQVTM and ANQGSEA. V lost 4 bases, J lost 10 bases, and 12 bases stayed unmatched.

The chain carries TRBV6-6 and TRBJ2-1; perhaps TRBD1 as D (6 bases). This CDR3 comprises 18 residues. V lost 2 bases to trimming and J lost 4 bases, with 21 bases between them. CDR1 and CDR2 from the germline V gene are MNHNY and SVGAGI (reference sequence). The CDR3 is CASSYRKRAGTTYNEQFF. In nucleotides, the CDR3 is TGTGCCAGCAGTTACCGAAAGAGAGCCGGGACAACGTACAATGAGCAGTTCTTC.

Turning to this clonotype: Germline is not matched at one junction end, which may reflect a read error. The chain is built from TRBV5-4 and TRBJ2-3; 7 nucleotides agree with TRBD2. The length of the CDR3 is 15 residues. Germline CDR1 and CDR2: SGHNT and YYREEE (reference sequence). The CDR3 nucleotides read TGTGCTAGCCGCTCCGGGACTATAAGAACAGATATGCAGTATTTT. This encodes CASRSGTIRTDMQYF.

With respect to this clonotype: The junction shows a germline mismatch at one end, possibly a read error. The chain couples TRBV6-5 to TRBJ2-1; TRBD2 aligns across 8 bases. This CDR3 is built from 16 residues. The germline CDR1 and CDR2 sequences are MNHEY and SVGAGI. In nucleotides, the CDR3 is TGTTCCAGCAGTTACTCTGGCGGGAGGTCCTTTGGCAGGCAGTTCTTC. Translation gives CSSSYSGGRSFGRQFF.

Note on this clonotype: The junction differs from germline at one of its ends, possibly a read error. The chain combines TRBV6-5 with TRBJ1-6, with TRBD1 identical over 7 bases. The CDR3 loop spans 14 amino acids. Germline values: CDR1 MNHEY, CDR2 SVGAGI. CDR3 protein: CGSSRTGVNSPLHF. CDR3 coding DNA: TGTGGCAGCAGCAGGACAGGCGTAAATTCACCCCTCCACTTT.

This clonotype is termed medium-sized. This chain joins TRBV5-4 and TRBJ2-1; TRBD2 aligns across 7 bases. The V and J ends lost 8 bases and 0 bases, in that order; junction bases with no gene match: 5. Germline lookup yields CDR1 SGHNT and CDR2 YYREEE (reference sequence). The CDR3 totals 14 residues. Here the CDR3 reads CASQGGSSYNEQFF. The CDR3 DNA sequence: TGTGCCAGTCAAGGCGGGAGCTCCTACAATGAGCAGTTCTTC. The full variable domain, its missing parts supplied by reference TRBV5-4 and TRBJ2-1, is ETGVTQSPTHLIKTRGQQVTLRCSSQSGHNTVSWYQQALGQGPQFIFQYYREEENGRGNFPPRFSGLQFPNYSSELNVNALELDDSALYLCASQGGSSYNEQFFGPGTRLTVL.

The table lists this clonotype with a count of one. Germline and junction disagree at one end, which may indicate a read error. The chain combines TRBV7-9 with TRBJ2-2; D is possibly TRBD2 (6 bases). The CDR3 contains 15 residues. Germline V CDR1 and CDR2: SEHNR, FQNEAQ (reference sequence). CDR3 coding DNA: TGTGCCAGCAGCCCCCCACGGGGGAACACCGGGGATCTGTTTTTT. The encoded protein is CASSPPRGNTGDLFF.

In regard to this clonotype: Compared with germline, one end of the junction differs, possibly owing to a read error. The chain employs TRBV11-2 and TRBJ2-3; D call uncertain. Germline CDR1 is SGHAT and CDR2 is FQNNGV. CDR3 length: 16 amino acids. CDR3 sequence: CASNLDPGWATDTQYF. CDR3 bases: TGCGCCAGCAACTTAGACCCCGGGTGGGCCACAGATACGCAGTATTTT.

To note about this clonotype: Compared with germline, one end of the junction differs, possibly owing to a read error. The rearrangement joins TRBV29-1 to TRBJ2-7, with 7 bases aligning to TRBD2. Germline CDR1 reads SQVTM; CDR2 reads ANQGSEA. This CDR3 has 13 residues. The DNA for the CDR3 is TGCAGCGTTGTTGGGAGGGCCTGGTACGAGCAATACTTC. It encodes CSVVGRAWYEQYF.

Note on this clonotype: One end of the junction is discordant with germline, which a read error may explain. CDR3 sequence: CASSTTQALNIIYF. The DNA for the CDR3 is TGTGCCAGCAGCACAACGCAGGCATTAAACATCATATATTTT. The chain couples TRBV11-2 to TRBJ1-3, with no clear D. Germline V CDR1 and CDR2: SGHAT, FQNNGV. The CDR3 runs to 14 residues. Combining the CDR3 with reference TRBV11-2 and TRBJ1-3 gives the whole variable domain EAGVAQSPRYKIIEKRQSVAFWCNPISGHATLYWYQQILGQGPKLLIQFQNNGVVDDSQLPKDRFSAERLKGVDSTLKIQPAKLEDSAVYLCASSTTQALNIIYFGEGSWLTVV.

Remarks on this clonotype: This CDR3 fails to terminate in the conserved phenylalanine or tryptophan, so it likely reflects a read error. The rearrangement links TRBV5-1 to TRBJ1-1; D remains ambiguous. The V and J ends lost 2 bases and 1 base respectively, with 6 bases between them. In germline, CDR1 is SGHRS, CDR2 YFSETQ. This CDR3 has 13 residues. The CDR3 DNA is TGCGCCAGCAGCTTCAGCGGGAACACTGAAGCTTTCTCT. It encodes CASSFSGNTEAFS.

This clonotype was recorded once. An end of the junction does not agree with germline; a read error may underlie this. The chain employs TRBV6-2 or TRBV6-3 and TRBJ2-7, with TRBD1 matching 9 bases. The CDR3 contains 13 residues. Germline V gene data show CDR1 as MNHEY and CDR2 as SVGEGT. CDR3: CTISDRGKYERYF. DNA of the CDR3: TGTACTATCTCCGACAGGGGGAAATACGAGCGGTACTTC.

The chain joins TRBV5-1 to TRBJ2-5; tentatively, D is TRBD2 (6 bases). In germline, CDR1 is SGHRS, CDR2 YFSETQ. This CDR3 is 16 amino acids long. Trimming took 6 bases from V and 0 from J, leaving 18 bases between them. The CDR3 region has the DNA TGCGCCAGCATCCTGATGGGGGGAACACACCAAGAGACCCAGTACTTC. Translation: CASILMGGTHQETQYF.

On this clonotype: The germline gene is not matched at one end of the junction; a read error may be the cause. This chain joins TRBV5-1 and TRBJ1-4, with D possibly TRBD1 on 5 matching bases. The germline V gene encodes CDR1 SGHRS and CDR2 YFSETQ. The CDR3 has 15 amino acids. DNA for the CDR3: TGCGCCTGCAGCTTGGTAAGCCCAGGGCCTGAACGACTGTTTTTT. This gives the protein CACSLVSPGPERLFF.

As regards this clonotype: Germline is not matched at one junction end, which may reflect a read error. V gene TRBV6-5 combines with J gene TRBJ2-6; D may be TRBD1 or TRBD2 (5 bases each). The CDR3 has 18 amino acids. Germline lookup yields CDR1 MNHEY and CDR2 SVGAGI. CDR3 DNA sequence: TGTGGCAACAGTTACAAGGTTCATTCTAAGGACTGGGGCCAACGTCCTGACTTC. Translation: CGNSYKVHSKDWGQRPDF.

In regard to this clonotype: The missing conserved phenylalanine or tryptophan at the end of this CDR3 makes a read error likely. J is TRBJ2-5 and V is TRBV4-2; no clear D. CDR3 length: 14 residues. V gave up 4 bases and J gave up 2 bases, with 11 bases separating them. The germline V gene has CDR1 LGHNA and CDR2 YNFKEQ. Here the CDR3 reads CASSPALDQETQYL. CDR3 bases: TGTGCCAGCAGCCCAGCCCTTGATCAAGAGACCCAGTACCTC.